This T cell receptor (beta chain) is from a study of neurological immune-mediated disorders. Study-level findings and limits: The most TCR clonal expansion was seen in HTLV-1-associated myelopathy, whereas the least was seen in multiple sclerosis, below the level in healthy controls.

In its sample, this clonotype was seen many times. The antigen is not known. With 10-nucleotide random UMIs, 5'RACE was used to make the cDNA. TCRdb recomputed calls from the 5' RACE reads with MiXCR, one row per CDR3 protein. The table has approximately 29,000 distinct CDR3 sequences, around 12% seen once. The controls, all healthy individuals, were blood bank volunteers in Maryland, USA. Unsorted libraries were prepared from 2 million PBMCs held at -80 C. This clonotype was sampled from a man between 60 and 75 years old in good health. Source material: PBMCs.

The CDR3 bases are TGCAGTGCTAGAGTGAAAAGCTACGAGCAGTACTTC. Residues: CSARVKSYEQYF. The chain joins TRBV20-1 to TRBJ2-7; unclear D gene. Germline V gives CDR1 DFQATT, CDR2 SNEGSKA (reference sequence). This CDR3 region has 12 residues. V was pared by 1 base and J by 3 bases, with 7 bases between.